A selection of T cell receptor beta chains follows, all from one sample in a study of blood T cells in healthy people across ages. MiXCR, applied by TCRdb to the 5' RACE reads, yields one record per CDR3 protein. The data show hundreds of thousands of distinct CDR3 sequences, around 24% seen once. These data are also associated with another study on T cells of mothers and their children.

The sample taken for sequencing was blood. All receptors come from a boy younger than 18 in good health. Both conserved end residues are part of each CDR3. D genes are given only for firm matches. Not all rows give a size; the values are once, few, many and, for expanded clones, a class.

j_call v_call d_call clone_size cdr3_aa cdr3_nt
TRBJ2-1 TRBV27 TRBD2 - CASSLYTSGGGNEQFF TGTGCCAGCAGTTTATACACTAGCGGGGGGGGAAATGAGCAGTTCTTC
TRBJ1-4 TRBV12-3/TRBV12-4 - few CASSLKGAGEKLFF TGTGCCAGCAGTTTAAAAGGGGCCGGTGAAAAACTGTTTTTT
TRBJ1-5 TRBV3-1 - few CASSPPAGWPQHF TGTGCCAGCAGCCCCCCCGCCGGGTGGCCCCAGCATTTT
TRBJ1-1 TRBV11-2 TRBD1 few CASSSRQGPTEAFF TGTGCCAGCAGCTCTCGACAGGGCCCCACTGAAGCTTTCTTT
TRBJ2-7 TRBV7-2 - many CASSSVYEQYF TGTGCCAGCAGCTCCGTCTACGAGCAGTACTTC
TRBJ2-3 TRBV5-1 - - CASSLEVSDTQYF TGCGCCAGCAGCTTGGAGGTATCAGATACGCAGTATTTT
TRBJ2-1 TRBV27 - few CASSFSGSAGEQFF TGTGCCAGCAGCTTCTCAGGGTCTGCGGGTGAGCAGTTCTTC
TRBJ2-3 TRBV20-1 - - CSARDTSGAYTQYF TGCAGTGCTAGAGATACGTCGGGGGCATATACGCAGTATTTT
TRBJ2-3 TRBV14 - - CASRSVRDTDTQYF TGTGCCAGCAGAAGTGTACGAGACACAGATACGCAGTATTTT
TRBJ2-6 TRBV6-5 - few CASSSTGIPPGANVLTF TGTGCCAGCAGTTCTACAGGGATCCCGCCTGGGGCCAACGTCCTGACTTTC
TRBJ2-7 TRBV7-2 - few CASSLGQSHYEQYF TGTGCCAGCAGCTTAGGGCAGTCCCACTACGAGCAGTACTTC
TRBJ1-4 TRBV9 - - CASSVAVGAGEKLFF TGTGCCAGCAGCGTAGCTGTGGGGGCTGGTGAAAAACTGTTTTTT
TRBJ2-5 TRBV9 TRBD2 - CASSEAGAYQETQYF TGTGCCAGCAGCGAAGCGGGGGCGTACCAAGAGACCCAGTACTTC
TRBJ1-2 TRBV5-1 TRBD1 - CASSFWTGIRYGYTF TGCGCCAGCAGCTTCTGGACAGGGATTAGGTATGGCTACACCTTC
TRBJ2-5 TRBV7-2 TRBD2 - CASGGGAKEAQYF TGTGCCAGCGGGGGAGGGGCAAAAGAGGCCCAGTACTTC
TRBJ2-7 TRBV28 - - CASNTGPYEQYF TGTGCCAGCAACACAGGGCCCTACGAGCAGTACTTC
TRBJ2-2 TRBV7-9 - few CASSPRAGTGELFF TGTGCCAGCAGCCCGCGGGCCGGCACCGGGGAGCTGTTTTTT
TRBJ2-1 TRBV20-1 - - CSARGVRGRDNEQFF TGCAGTGCTCGGGGAGTCAGGGGTCGGGACAATGAGCAGTTCTTC
TRBJ2-3 TRBV5-6 - - CASSTQGFYTDTQYF TGTGCCAGCAGTACACAGGGTTTCTACACAGATACGCAGTATTTT
TRBJ2-1 TRBV12-3/TRBV12-4 - many CASSPTGGNEQFF TGTGCCAGCAGTCCGACTGGGGGAAATGAGCAGTTCTTC
TRBJ2-6 TRBV7-9 - - CAREDSSGANVLTF TGTGCCAGGGAGGACAGTTCTGGGGCCAACGTCCTGACTTTC
TRBJ2-5 TRBV5-5 - many CASSQLAGQETQYF TGTGCCAGCAGCCAATTAGCGGGACAGGAGACCCAGTACTTC
TRBJ2-5 TRBV2 - - CASLPGGQETQYF TGTGCCAGCCTGCCTGGGGGCCAAGAGACCCAGTACTTC
TRBJ2-7 TRBV29-1 - - CSVGPGGLYEQYF TGCAGCGTTGGACCCGGGGGCCTCTACGAGCAGTACTTC
TRBJ2-7 TRBV20-1 TRBD1 - CSASGTGNTYEQYF TGCAGTGCTAGTGGGACAGGGAATACCTACGAGCAGTACTTC
TRBJ2-7 TRBV4-2 - few CASSQDRAGTLYEQYF TGTGCCAGCAGCCAAGATCGGGCAGGGACCCTTTACGAGCAGTACTTC
TRBJ1-3 TRBV29-1 TRBD1 - CSGGQGAGNTIYF TGCAGCGGCGGACAGGGGGCTGGAAACACCATATATTTT
TRBJ1-1 TRBV12-5 - few CASSWSENTEAFF TGTGCTAGTTCGTGGTCAGAGAACACTGAAGCTTTCTTT
TRBJ2-5 TRBV28 - few CASSLEGKGYF TGTGCCAGCAGTTTAGAAGGGAAGGGGTACTTC
TRBJ2-1 TRBV7-2 - many CASSSGEGAGEQFF TGTGCCAGCAGCTCCGGTGAAGGGGCGGGTGAGCAGTTCTTC
TRBJ2-5 TRBV2 - - CASSERVGGRTQYF TGTGCCAGCAGTGAACGGGTCGGGGGAAGAACCCAGTACTTC
TRBJ1-1 TRBV5-6 - many CASSSGRTEAFF TGTGCCAGCAGCTCTGGAAGGACTGAAGCTTTCTTT
TRBJ2-3 TRBV29-1 - - CSVAVGDRADTQYF TGCAGCGTTGCAGTGGGAGATCGCGCAGATACGCAGTATTTT
TRBJ1-1 TRBV7-2 - few CASSLSDEAFF TGTGCCAGCAGCTTATCGGATGAAGCTTTCTTT
TRBJ1-1 TRBV20-1 - - CSAKTGTNTEAFF TGCAGTGCTAAGACGGGGACTAACACTGAAGCTTTCTTT
TRBJ2-7 TRBV9 - - CASSSRDTPYEQYF TGTGCCAGCAGCTCCCGGGACACCCCCTACGAGCAGTACTTC
TRBJ1-4 TRBV28 - few CASGAPSTNEKLFF TGTGCCAGCGGGGCACCGTCAACTAATGAAAAACTGTTTTTT
TRBJ2-1 TRBV4-1 TRBD2 - CASSQVLTGGGNEQFF TGCGCCAGCAGCCAGGTCCTAACGGGAGGGGGCAATGAGCAGTTCTTC
TRBJ2-1 TRBV11-2 - - CASSLPPAASNEQFF TGTGCCAGCAGCTTACCCCCAGCGGCTTCGAATGAGCAGTTCTTC
TRBJ2-5 TRBV12-3/TRBV12-4 TRBD2 few CASRGGTGGTQYF TGTGCCAGCAGGGGAGGGACGGGAGGGACCCAGTACTTC
TRBJ2-6 TRBV7-7 - few CASSPSTPGANVLTF TGTGCCAGCAGCCCCTCAACCCCTGGGGCCAACGTCCTGACTTTC
TRBJ1-2 TRBV7-6 TRBD1 few CASTPRWGTGKAYGYTF TGTGCCAGCACCCCGAGGTGGGGGACAGGGAAGGCCTATGGCTACACCTTC